This is a list of T cell receptor beta chains from one sample in a study of blood T cell repertoires in COVID-19. Measured with immunoSEQ multiplex PCR; TCRdb has only the in-frame clones, and not every one. Seen here are 150,000 to 200,000 clones, around 83% observed once, and the top ten hold less than 3.5%. Material for sequencing was peripheral blood. These receptors were taken from a woman aged 25 to 39 with active or convalescent COVID-19. CDR3s include the opening cysteine and the closing phenylalanine or tryptophan. D genes are given only for firm matches. Clone size is not always given. Where it is, it says once, few, many or a class for expanded clones.

j_call v_call clone_size d_call cdr3_aa cdr3_nt
TRBJ2-3 TRBV10-3 NA NA CAISEWGDGTDTQYF TGTGCCATCAGTGAGTGGGGAGACGGCACAGATACGCAGTATTTT
TRBJ1-1 TRBV18 NA TRBD1 CASSAEQGGNTEAFF TGTGCCAGCTCAGCCGAACAGGGGGGCAACACTGAAGCTTTCTTT
TRBJ2-1 TRBV27 NA TRBD1 CASRSPGQGQVEQFF TGTGCCAGCCGAAGTCCGGGACAGGGACAGGTTGAGCAGTTCTTC
TRBJ1-5 TRBV2 NA NA CASSERRNQDQPQHF TGTGCCAGCAGTGAAAGGAGGAATCAGGATCAGCCCCAGCATTTT
TRBJ1-2 TRBV27 NA NA CASSLRPRVDYGYTF TGTGCCAGCAGTTTAAGGCCCAGGGTAGACTATGGCTACACCTTC
TRBJ1-3 TRBV4-1 few TRBD1 CASSQDLTGSGNTIYF TGCGCCAGCAGCCAAGACCTGACAGGGTCTGGAAACACCATATATTTT
TRBJ1-2 TRBV4-1 NA NA CASSRGQGFDGYTF TGCGCCAGCAGCCGAGGTCAGGGGTTTGATGGCTACACCTTC
TRBJ1-1 TRBV6-2/TRBV6-3 NA NA CASSISGTEAFF TGTGCCAGCAGTATATCAGGTACTGAAGCTTTCTTT
TRBJ1-3 TRBV9 NA NA CASSGTSGNTIYF TGTGCCAGCAGCGGGACTTCTGGAAACACCATATATTTT
TRBJ1-2 TRBV5-1 once TRBD1 CASSSGDRVNYGYTF TGCGCCAGCAGCTCAGGGGACAGGGTCAACTATGGCTACACCTTC
TRBJ2-7 TRBV5-1 NA TRBD2 CASSLEGLGPYEQYF TGCGCCAGCAGCTTGGAAGGACTAGGCCCCTACGAGCAGTACTTC
TRBJ2-7 TRBV11-2 NA TRBD1 CASSLVGQGPYEQYF TGTGCCAGCAGCTTAGTGGGACAGGGTCCCTACGAGCAGTACTTC
TRBJ2-1 TRBV27 NA NA CASSYRNEQFF TGTGCCAGCAGTTATAGAAATGAGCAGTTCTTC
TRBJ2-1 TRBV18 NA TRBD2 CASSPGTSGSGEQFF TGTGCCAGCTCACCAGGGACTAGCGGGAGCGGTGAGCAGTTCTTC
TRBJ2-6 TRBV5-8 NA NA CACTTVSGANVLTF TGTGCCTGCACAACAGTCTCTGGGGCCAACGTCCTGACTTTC
TRBJ1-3 TRBV6-6 NA NA CASSLPGSGNTIYF TGTGCCAGCAGCCTGCCCGGCTCTGGAAACACCATATATTTT
TRBJ1-5 TRBV6-6 once NA CASSPGLGNQPQHF TGTGCCAGCAGCCCAGGGTTAGGCAATCAGCCCCAGCATTTT
TRBJ2-5 TRBV27 NA NA CASSLWTSPETQYF TGTGCCAGCAGTTTATGGACATCTCCGGAGACCCAGTACTTC
TRBJ2-3 TRBV6-5 NA NA CASRPGTIGTQYF TGTGCCAGCAGACCGGGGACAATTGGTACGCAGTATTTT
TRBJ2-7 TRBV5-5 NA NA CASSLFPTVGYEQYF TGTGCCAGCAGCTTGTTCCCTACAGTGGGCTACGAGCAGTACTTC
TRBJ2-7 TRBV3-1/TRBV3-2 once NA CASSQHGYYEQYF TGTGCCAGCAGCCAACACGGGTACTACGAGCAGTACTTC
TRBJ2-7 TRBV5-1 NA NA CASSLVSSYEQYF TGCGCCAGCAGCTTGGTCAGCTCCTACGAGCAGTACTTC
TRBJ1-6 TRBV28 NA NA CASSPNFRGRNSPLHF TGTGCCAGCAGTCCAAATTTCCGGGGAAGGAATTCACCCCTCCACTTT
TRBJ2-7 TRBV4-2 NA NA CASSQDRLPAPYEQYF TGTGCCAGCAGCCAAGACCGACTACCCGCCCCCTACGAGCAGTACTTC
TRBJ2-7 TRBV6-5 NA NA CASRKGAYEQYF TGTGCCAGCAGAAAGGGAGCCTACGAGCAGTACTTC
TRBJ1-2 TRBV19 NA NA CASSIRQNAGYGYTF TGTGCCAGTAGTATACGACAGAACGCTGGCTATGGCTACACCTTC
TRBJ2-3 TRBV4-1 NA TRBD1 CASSQIHRGNEGVAYF TGCGCCAGCAGCCAGATCCACAGGGGGAACGAGGGAGTCGCCTATTTT
TRBJ2-1 TRBV2 NA NA CASSATVKQFF TGTGCCAGCAGTGCTACAGTCAAACAGTTCTTC
TRBJ2-7 TRBV10-3 NA NA CAISGTNYEQYF TGTGCCATCAGCGGGACAAATTACGAGCAGTACTTC
TRBJ1-3 TRBV7-2 NA TRBD1 CASTVDRGPGNTIYF TGTGCCAGCACCGTCGACAGGGGGCCCGGAAACACCATATATTTT
TRBJ1-5 TRBV19 NA NA CASSIGTRSNQPQHF TGTGCCAGTAGTATAGGCACACGTAGCAATCAGCCCCAGCATTTT
TRBJ2-3 TRBV24-1 NA NA CATSDSRGHLTDTQYF TGTGCCACCAGTGACTCCAGGGGACACCTAACAGATACGCAGTATTTT
TRBJ1-2 TRBV6-5 once NA CASRTDHYGYTF TGTGCCAGCAGGACAGACCACTATGGCTACACCTTC
TRBJ2-3 TRBV24-1 NA TRBD2 CATSDPSLAGGRTDTQYF TGTGCCACCAGTGACCCCTCCCTAGCGGGAGGTCGTACAGATACGCAGTATTTT
TRBJ2-1 TRBV9 NA TRBD2 CASSTTGTSANNEQFF TGTGCCAGCAGCACTACCGGGACTAGCGCGAACAATGAGCAGTTCTTC
TRBJ1-4 TRBV2 NA NA CASRTSTNEKLFF TGTGCCAGCCGGACATCAACTAATGAAAAACTGTTTTTT